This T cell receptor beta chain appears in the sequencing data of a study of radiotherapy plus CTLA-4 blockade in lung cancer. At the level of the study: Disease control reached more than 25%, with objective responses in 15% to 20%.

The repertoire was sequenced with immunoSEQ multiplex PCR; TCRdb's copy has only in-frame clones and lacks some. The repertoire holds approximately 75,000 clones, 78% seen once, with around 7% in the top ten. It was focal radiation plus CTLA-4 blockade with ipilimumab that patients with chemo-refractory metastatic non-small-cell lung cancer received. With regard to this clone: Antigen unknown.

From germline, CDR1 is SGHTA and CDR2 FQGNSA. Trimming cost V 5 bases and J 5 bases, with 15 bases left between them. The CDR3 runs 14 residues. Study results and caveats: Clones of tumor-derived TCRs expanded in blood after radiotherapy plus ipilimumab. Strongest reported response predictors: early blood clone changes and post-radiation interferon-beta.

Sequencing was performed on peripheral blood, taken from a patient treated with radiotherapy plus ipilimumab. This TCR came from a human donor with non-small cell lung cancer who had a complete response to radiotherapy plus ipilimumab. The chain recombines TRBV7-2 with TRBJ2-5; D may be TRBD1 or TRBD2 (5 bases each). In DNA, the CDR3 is TGTGCCAGCAGCCCCCTGGGGGAGCGGGAGACCCAGTACTTC. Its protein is CASSPLGERETQYF.